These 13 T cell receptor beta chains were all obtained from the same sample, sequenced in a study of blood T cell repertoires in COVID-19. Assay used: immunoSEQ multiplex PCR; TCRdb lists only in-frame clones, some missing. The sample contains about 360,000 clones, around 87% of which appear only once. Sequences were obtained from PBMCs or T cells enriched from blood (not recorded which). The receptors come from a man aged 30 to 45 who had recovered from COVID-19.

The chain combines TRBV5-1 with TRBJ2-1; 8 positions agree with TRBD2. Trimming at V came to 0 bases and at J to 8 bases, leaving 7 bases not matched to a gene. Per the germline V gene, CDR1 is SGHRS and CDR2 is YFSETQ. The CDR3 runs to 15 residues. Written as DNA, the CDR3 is TGCGCCAGCAGCTTGGGGGTCGCGGGGGGCGATGAGCAGTTCTTC. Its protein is CASSLGVAGGDEQFF.

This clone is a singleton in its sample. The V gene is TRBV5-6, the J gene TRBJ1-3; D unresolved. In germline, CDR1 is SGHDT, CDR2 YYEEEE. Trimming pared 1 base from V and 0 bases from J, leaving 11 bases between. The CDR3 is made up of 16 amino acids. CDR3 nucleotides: TGTGCCAGCAGCTTGAATATCCTGAGCTCTGGAAACACCATATATTTT. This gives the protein CASSLNILSSGNTIYF.

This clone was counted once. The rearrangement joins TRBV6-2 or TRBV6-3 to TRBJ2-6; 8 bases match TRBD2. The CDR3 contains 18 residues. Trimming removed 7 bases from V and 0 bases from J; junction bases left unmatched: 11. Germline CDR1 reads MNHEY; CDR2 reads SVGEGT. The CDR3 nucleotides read TGTGCCAGCATCCCGGGACTAGGCATTCTCTCTGGGGCCAACGTCCTGACTTTC. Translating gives CASIPGLGILSGANVLTF.

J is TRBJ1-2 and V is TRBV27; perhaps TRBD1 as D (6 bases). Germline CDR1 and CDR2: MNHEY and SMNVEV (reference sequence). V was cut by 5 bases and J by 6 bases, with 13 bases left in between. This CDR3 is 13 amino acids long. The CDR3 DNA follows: TGTGCCAGCAGTAATTTCAGGGGCCATGGCTACACCTTC. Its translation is CASSNFRGHGYTF.

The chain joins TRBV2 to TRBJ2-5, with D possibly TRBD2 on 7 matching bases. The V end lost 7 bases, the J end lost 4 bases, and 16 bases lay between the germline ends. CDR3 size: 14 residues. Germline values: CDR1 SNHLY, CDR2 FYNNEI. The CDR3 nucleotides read TGTGCCAGCACTCCAAAGGGGGGGGGAGAGACCCAGTACTTC. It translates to CASTPKGGGETQYF.

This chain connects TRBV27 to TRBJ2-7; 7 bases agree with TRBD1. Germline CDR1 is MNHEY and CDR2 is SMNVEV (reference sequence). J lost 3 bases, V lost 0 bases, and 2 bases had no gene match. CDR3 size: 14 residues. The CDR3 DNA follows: TGTGCCAGCAGTTTATCGGGACAGTACTACGAGCAGTACTTC. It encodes CASSLSGQYYEQYF.

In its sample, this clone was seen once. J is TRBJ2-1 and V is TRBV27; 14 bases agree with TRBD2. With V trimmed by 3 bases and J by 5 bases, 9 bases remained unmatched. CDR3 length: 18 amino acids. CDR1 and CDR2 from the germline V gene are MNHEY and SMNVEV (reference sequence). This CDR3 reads CASSLRGTGLAGDNEQFF. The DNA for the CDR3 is TGTGCCAGCAGTTTGCGAGGAACGGGACTAGCGGGAGACAATGAGCAGTTCTTC.

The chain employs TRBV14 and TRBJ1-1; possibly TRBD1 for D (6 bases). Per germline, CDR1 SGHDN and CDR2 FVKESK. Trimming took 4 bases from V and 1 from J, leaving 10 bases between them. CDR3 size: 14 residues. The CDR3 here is CASSLLTGNTEAFF. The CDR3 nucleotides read TGTGCCAGCAGCCTCCTGACAGGGAACACTGAAGCTTTCTTT.

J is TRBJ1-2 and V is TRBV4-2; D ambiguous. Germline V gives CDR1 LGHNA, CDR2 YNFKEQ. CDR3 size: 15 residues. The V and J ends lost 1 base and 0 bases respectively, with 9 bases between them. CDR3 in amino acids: CASSQGAATNYGYTF. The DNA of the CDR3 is TGTGCCAGCAGCCAAGGGGCAGCTACTAACTATGGCTACACCTTC.

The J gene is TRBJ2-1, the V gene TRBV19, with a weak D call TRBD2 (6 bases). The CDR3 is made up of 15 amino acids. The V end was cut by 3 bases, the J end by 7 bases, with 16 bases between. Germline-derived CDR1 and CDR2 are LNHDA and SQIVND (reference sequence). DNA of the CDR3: TGTGCCAGTAGTATCAGTTTCGGACTAAGGAATGAGCAGTTCTTC. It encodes CASSISFGLRNEQFF.

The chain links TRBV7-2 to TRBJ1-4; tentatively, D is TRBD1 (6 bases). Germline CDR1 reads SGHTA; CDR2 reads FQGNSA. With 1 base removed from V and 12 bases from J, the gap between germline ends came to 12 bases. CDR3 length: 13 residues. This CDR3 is CASSLDRPGELFF. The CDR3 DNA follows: TGTGCCAGCAGCTTAGATCGCCCAGGGGAACTGTTTTTT.

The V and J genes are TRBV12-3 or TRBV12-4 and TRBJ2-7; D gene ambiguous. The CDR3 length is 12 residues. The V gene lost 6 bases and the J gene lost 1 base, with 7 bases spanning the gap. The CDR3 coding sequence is TGTGCCAGCAGCCCCACATCCTACGAGCAGTACTTC. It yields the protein CASSPTSYEQYF.

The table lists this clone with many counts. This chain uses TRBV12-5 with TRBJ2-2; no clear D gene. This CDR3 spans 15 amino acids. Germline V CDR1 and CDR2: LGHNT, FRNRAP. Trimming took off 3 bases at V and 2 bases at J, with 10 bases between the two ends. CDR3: CASGFGQPNTGELFF. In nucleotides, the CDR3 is TGTGCTAGTGGTTTTGGGCAGCCTAACACCGGGGAGCTGTTTTTT.